The entry below gives a single T cell receptor beta chain sequence along with its context. Its specificity is not known. This entry is derived from a study of T cell clonotyping in hematopoietic cell transplantation. Study conclusions and caveats: Recipient TCR diversity dropped after transplant; expanded clonotypes rose from day 30 to 180. At the given depth, recipient repertoires were over 95% de novo clonotypes.

Clones were read by immunoSEQ multiplex PCR, and TCRdb kept only the in-frame ones, dropping some. This sample has approximately 10,000 clones; around 93% occur once, and the top ten carry 0.79%. The V gene's germline CDR1 is SGHTA and CDR2 FQGNSA. With V trimmed by 5 bases and J by 3 bases, 15 bases remained unmatched. The CDR3 is 18 residues long. The sequenced sample consisted of peripheral blood mononuclear cells. The chain carries TRBV7-2 and TRBJ2-3; 9 positions match TRBD1. The sequence derives from a woman in her 50s in good health. Some clones in this sample may be carry-over from other donors' samples. The CDR3 loop is CASSDRGAWGMSTDTQYF. As DNA, the CDR3 is TGTGCCAGCAGCGACAGGGGGGCGTGGGGTATGTCGACAGATACGCAGTATTTT.